This TCR beta chain comes out of a study of blood T cell repertoires in COVID-19. Using immunoSEQ multiplex PCR, the repertoire was profiled, and TCRdb retains in-frame clones only, with some absent. The top ten clones hold around 6.6% of a sample with about 350,000 clones, roughly 90% of them seen once. The CDR3 has 16 amino acids. In germline, CDR1 is MGHRA, CDR2 YSYEKL. Trimming cost V 1 base and J 6 bases; bases outside gene matches: 9. Sequenced input: peripheral blood. This receptor was identified in a woman in her 70s with COVID-19, enrolled during active disease. V usage is TRBV4-1 and J usage is TRBJ2-4; 7 bases line up with TRBD2. CDR3 sequence: CASSQVSGGGINIQYF. As DNA, the CDR3 is TGCGCCAGCAGCCAAGTTTCTGGGGGGGGGATAAACATTCAGTACTTC.